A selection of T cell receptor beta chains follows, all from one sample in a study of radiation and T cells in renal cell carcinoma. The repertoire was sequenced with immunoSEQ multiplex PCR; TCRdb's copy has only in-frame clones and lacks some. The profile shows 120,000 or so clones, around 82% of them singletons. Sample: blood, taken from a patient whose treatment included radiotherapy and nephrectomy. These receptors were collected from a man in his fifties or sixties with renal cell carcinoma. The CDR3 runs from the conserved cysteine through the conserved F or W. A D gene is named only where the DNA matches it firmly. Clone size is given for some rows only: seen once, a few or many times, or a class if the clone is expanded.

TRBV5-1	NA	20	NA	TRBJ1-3	CASSLTPPRAIEAAGNTIYF	TGCGCCAGCAGCTTGACCCCCCCCAGGGCCATTGAAGCAGCGGGAAACACCATATATTTT
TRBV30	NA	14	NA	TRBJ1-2	CAWSRRGMNYGYTF	TGTGCCTGGAGTAGGAGGGGGATGAACTATGGCTACACCTTC
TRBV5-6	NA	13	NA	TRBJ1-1	CASSSQGNTEAFF	TGTGCCAGCAGCTCCCAGGGGAACACTGAAGCTTTCTTT
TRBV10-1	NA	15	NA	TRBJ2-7	CATPLARIPTYEQYF	TGCGCCACCCCACTTGCTAGAATACCGACCTACGAGCAGTACTTC
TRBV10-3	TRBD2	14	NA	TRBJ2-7	CAISRAGYSYEQYF	TGTGCCATCAGTAGAGCGGGATACTCCTACGAGCAGTACTTC
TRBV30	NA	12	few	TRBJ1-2	CAWRAGNYGYTF	TGTGCCTGGAGGGCTGGAAACTATGGCTACACCTTC
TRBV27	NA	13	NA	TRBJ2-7	CASSLGLFYEQYF	TGTGCCAGCAGTTTGGGACTGTTCTACGAGCAGTACTTC
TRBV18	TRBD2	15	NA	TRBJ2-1	CASSLGLAGRNEQFF	TGTGCCAGCTCACTCGGACTAGCGGGGAGGAATGAGCAGTTCTTC
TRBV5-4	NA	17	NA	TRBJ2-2	CASSGLIGGTNTGELFF	TGTGCCAGCAGCGGATTAATAGGGGGTACGAACACCGGGGAGCTGTTTTTT
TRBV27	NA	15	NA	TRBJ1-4	CASSNIQTTNEKLFF	TGTGCCAGCAGCAATATACAGACAACTAATGAAAAACTGTTTTTT
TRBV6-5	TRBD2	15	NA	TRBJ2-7	CASKDAAGSAYEQYF	TGTGCCAGCAAAGACGCAGCGGGATCGGCCTACGAGCAGTACTTC
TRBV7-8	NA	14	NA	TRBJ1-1	CASSVRGMNTEAFF	TGTGCCAGCAGCGTCCGGGGAATGAACACTGAAGCTTTCTTT
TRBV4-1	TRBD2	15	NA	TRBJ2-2	CASSPTGGLVGELFF	TGCGCCAGCAGCCCGACCGGGGGGTTGGTCGGGGAGCTGTTTTTT
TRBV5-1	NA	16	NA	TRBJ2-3	CASSLAGGEWADTQYF	TGCGCCAGCAGCTTGGCCGGCGGGGAATGGGCAGATACGCAGTATTTT
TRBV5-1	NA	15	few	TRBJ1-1	CASSLMDISNTEAFF	TGCGCCAGCAGCTTGATGGACATTTCTAACACTGAAGCTTTCTTT
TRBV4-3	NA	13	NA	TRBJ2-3	CASSQTSTDTQYF	TGCGCCAGCAGCCAAACTAGCACAGATACGCAGTATTTT
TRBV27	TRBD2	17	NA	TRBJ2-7	CASSKRLAGGPSPEQYF	TGTGCCAGCAGCAAAAGACTAGCGGGAGGGCCGTCGCCCGAGCAGTACTTC
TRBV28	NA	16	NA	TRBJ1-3	CASSHGGVPSGNTIYF	TGTGCCAGCAGTCACGGGGGGGTCCCCTCTGGAAACACCATATATTTT
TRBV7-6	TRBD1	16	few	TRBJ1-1	CASSLGAGGANTEAFF	TGTGCCAGCAGCTTAGGGGCAGGGGGGGCGAACACTGAAGCTTTCTTT
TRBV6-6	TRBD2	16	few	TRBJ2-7	CASSYSTSGRPYEQYF	TGTGCCAGCAGTTACTCGACTAGCGGGAGGCCCTACGAGCAGTACTTC
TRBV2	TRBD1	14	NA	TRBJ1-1	CASSTGQGVAEAFF	TGTGCCAGCAGTACGGGACAGGGGGTGGCTGAAGCTTTCTTT
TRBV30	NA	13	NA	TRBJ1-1	CAWTVWRNTEAFF	TGTGCCTGGACCGTCTGGCGAAACACTGAAGCTTTCTTT
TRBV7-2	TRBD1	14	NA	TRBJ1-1	CASSLDQGAAEAFF	TGTGCCAGCAGCTTAGATCAGGGGGCTGCTGAAGCTTTCTTT
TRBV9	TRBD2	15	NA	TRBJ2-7	CASSGPGLAGVMKYF	TGTGCCAGCAGCGGACCGGGACTAGCGGGAGTTATGAAGTACTTC
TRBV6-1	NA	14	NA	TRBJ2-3	CASSESRQPDTQYF	TGTGCCAGCAGTGAATCCCGACAGCCAGATACGCAGTATTTT
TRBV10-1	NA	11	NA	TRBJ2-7	CASSVRSGQYF	TGCGCCAGCAGTGTTCGGTCGGGTCAGTACTTC
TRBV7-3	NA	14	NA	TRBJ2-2	CASSLAGNAGELFF	TGTGCCAGCAGCTTAGCGGGGAATGCCGGGGAGCTGTTTTTT
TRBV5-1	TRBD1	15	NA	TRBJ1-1	CASTFSGTGDTEAFF	TGCGCCAGCACCTTCTCCGGGACAGGGGACACTGAAGCTTTCTTT
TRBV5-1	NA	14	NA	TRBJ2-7	CASSLEAPSYEQYF	TGCGCCAGCAGCTTGGAAGCGCCCTCCTACGAGCAGTACTTC